This T cell receptor beta chain originates from a study of identical twins (dated by TCRdb to 2016 to 2018). Regarding the study in general: To test whether fetal clonotypes persist, this study deep-sequenced TCR alpha and beta repertoires from monozygotic twins, from unrelated adults of various ages, and from cord blood. To rule out contamination, the twin experiments were replicated at different times with different library preparation protocols.

The trim is 0 bases for V and 2 bases for J, with a gap of 5 bases between the germline ends. The CDR3 starts with the cysteine, ends with the phenylalanine, and has 14 residues. The retained sequence is limited to the CDR3, 42 bases, with the frame set at the first base. Per the germline V gene, LGHNA is the CDR1 and YNFKEQ is the CDR2. Every donor was a healthy Caucasian. Three pairs of female monozygotic twins, all aged roughly 18 to 29 years, made up the twin cohort. Peripheral blood mononuclear cells were used as the source from which RNA for TCR libraries was isolated. Overall results and qualifications from the work: Abundant cord blood beta clonotypes had fewer insertions, young adult naive repertoires showed a similar but weaker trend, and memory repertoires showed no such trend. Zero-insertion analyses could be partly confounded by invariant T cells such as MAIT and iNKT, though diverse VJ usage argued against such confounding for most clonotypes. In monozygotic twins, recombination models systematically underestimated out-of-frame TCR alpha sharing, but the models matched the sharing seen between unrelated individuals. Conclusions relied on cross-sectional statistical analysis, since the same donors could not be followed over many years. Compared with coincidental sharing between unrelated individuals, an excess of low generation-probability sequences was observed among out-of-frame TCR alpha sequences shared between twins. The excess sharing between twins in beta out-of-frame sequences was weaker because fewer shared sequences reduced the signal-to-noise ratio.

Library method: 5' RACE. These reads were obtained on an Illumina HiSeq 2000. Template switching introduced a universal primer binding site; the final cDNA contained a unique molecular identifier, enabling accurate counting of TCR cDNA molecules. First-strand cDNA for TCR alpha and beta chains was synthesized from specific primers in the conserved constant-segment region. To control for contamination, each cDNA library was double barcoded with a SMART-Mk sample barcode plus Illumina barcodes. TruSeq adapter sequences, together with Illumina sample barcodes, were added in two successive PCR steps. Sequencing of the TCR alpha and beta cDNA libraries was done on the Illumina HiSeq platform using custom primers. As for how the authors treated the data: Raw reads were processed with MiGEC to extract unique molecular identifiers, and MiXCR was used to determine CDR3 positions. Recombination models were inferred per individual with the repgenHMM and IGoR tools using an EM algorithm. Shared clonotype analysis was performed with the tcR package in R, normalizing sharing by the product of cloneset sizes. To study raw recombination free of thymic and clonal selection effects, out-of-frame nonproductive sequences were analyzed. TCRdb passed the public sequencing reads through fastp at Q25 and MiXCR, retaining productive beta sequences. When rows share a CDR3 protein, they turn into one entry using the most common DNA and genes. What appears here as the V and J calls and clone size reflects TCRdb's work, not the paper's. The table for this sample lists 700,000 or so distinct CDR3 sequences; around 8.6% of them were counted only once. The top ten constitute 0.8% to 1% of the sample.

This clonotype was seen a few times. Its antigen target is currently unknown. Per-base qualities were not stored, and no clone one base away is much larger. The same specimen was also included in a second study, on yellow fever vaccine responses in identical twins. The second study's paper adds: According to the authors, the vaccine-induced T cell response in identical twins seemed to be partly convergent and partly specific to each individual. In identical twins, the study followed T cell clones that responded to the vaccine with precision.

This TCR was recovered from a woman in her late teens or twenties in good health. The chain joins TRBV4-2 to TRBJ1-5; a confident D gene designation cannot be given. The sample taken for sequencing was PBMCs. The CDR3 amino acid sequence is: CASSQDMGNQPQHF. The sequence in DNA is TGTGCCAGCAGCCAAGATATGGGCAATCAGCCCCAGCATTTT.